This TCR beta chain was recovered during a study of blood T cell repertoires in COVID-19. Per the germline V gene, CDR1 is SGHNT and CDR2 is YYREEE (reference sequence). V shed 4 bases and J shed 7 bases, with 17 bases lying between them. The length of the CDR3 is 14 residues. The assay was immunoSEQ multiplex PCR, and TCRdb's table has in-frame clones only and misses some. Among 290,000 or so clones listed, approximately 85% were seen once. The receptor comes from a man aged 45-65 years with active or convalescent COVID-19. The rearrangement links TRBV5-4 to TRBJ1-1; perhaps TRBD1 as D (5 bases). Sequenced sample: peripheral blood. The CDR3 coding sequence is TGTGCCAGCAGCACCCCGGGACTAGAACTTGAAGCTTTCTTT. It yields the protein CASSTPGLELEAFF.